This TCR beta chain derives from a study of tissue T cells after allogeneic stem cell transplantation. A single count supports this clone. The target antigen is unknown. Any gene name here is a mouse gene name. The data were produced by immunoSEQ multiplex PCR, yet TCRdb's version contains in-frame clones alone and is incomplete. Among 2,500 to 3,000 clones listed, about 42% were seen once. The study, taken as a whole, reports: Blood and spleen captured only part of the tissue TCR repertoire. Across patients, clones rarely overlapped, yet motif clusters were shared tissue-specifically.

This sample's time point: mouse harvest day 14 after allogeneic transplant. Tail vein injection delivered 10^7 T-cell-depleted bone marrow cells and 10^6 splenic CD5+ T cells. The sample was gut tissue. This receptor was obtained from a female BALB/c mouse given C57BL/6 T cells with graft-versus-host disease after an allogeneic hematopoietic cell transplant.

The CDR3 bases that were read are TGTGCCAGCAGAACAGGAGAATCCAACGAAAGATTATTT. This codes for CASRTGESNERLF. The full CDR3 protein is CASRTGESNERLFF. The rearrangement joins TRBV15 to TRBJ1-4; D is possibly TRBD1 (5 bases). The observed sequence ends 1 residue before the CDR3 terminus, with the missing tail filled in from the germline J gene. V lost 6 bases to trimming and J lost 2 bases, with 10 bases between them. This CDR3 spans 14 amino acids. The germline V gene encodes CDR1 SGHND and CDR2 FRSKSL.